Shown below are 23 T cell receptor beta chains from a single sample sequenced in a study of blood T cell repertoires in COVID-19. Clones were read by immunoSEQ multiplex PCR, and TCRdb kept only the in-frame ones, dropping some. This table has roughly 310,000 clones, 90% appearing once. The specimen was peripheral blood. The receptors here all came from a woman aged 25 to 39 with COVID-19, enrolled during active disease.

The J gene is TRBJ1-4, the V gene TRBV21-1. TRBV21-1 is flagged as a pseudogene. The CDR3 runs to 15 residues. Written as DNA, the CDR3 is TGTGCCAGCAGCAACAGCCCGGGAGCGGGTGAAAAACTGTTTTTT. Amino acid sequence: CASSNSPGAGEKLFF.

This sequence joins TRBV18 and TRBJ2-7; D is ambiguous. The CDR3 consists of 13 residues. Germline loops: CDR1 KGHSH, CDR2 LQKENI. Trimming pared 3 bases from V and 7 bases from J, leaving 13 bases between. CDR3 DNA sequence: TGTGCCAGCTCACCGACGGAGCCCTGGGAGCAGTACTTC. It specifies CASSPTEPWEQYF.

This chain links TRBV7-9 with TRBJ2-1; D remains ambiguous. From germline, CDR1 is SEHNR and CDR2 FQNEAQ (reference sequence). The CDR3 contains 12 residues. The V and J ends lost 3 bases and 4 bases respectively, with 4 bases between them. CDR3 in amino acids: CASSFGYNEQFF. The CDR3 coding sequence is TGTGCCAGCAGCTTCGGTTACAATGAGCAGTTCTTC.

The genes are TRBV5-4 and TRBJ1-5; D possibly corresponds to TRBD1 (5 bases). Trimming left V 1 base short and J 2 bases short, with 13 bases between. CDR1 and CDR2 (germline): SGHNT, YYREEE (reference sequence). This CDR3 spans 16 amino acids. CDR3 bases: TGTGCCAGCAGCTTGCAGGGTATGGGTGGCAATCAGCCCCAGCATTTT. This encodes CASSLQGMGGNQPQHF. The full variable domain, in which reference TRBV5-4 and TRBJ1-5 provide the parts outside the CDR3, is ETGVTQSPTHLIKTRGQQVTLRCSSQSGHNTVSWYQQALGQGPQFIFQYYREEENGRGNFPPRFSGLQFPNYSSELNVNALELDDSALYLCASSLQGMGGNQPQHFGDGTRLSIL.

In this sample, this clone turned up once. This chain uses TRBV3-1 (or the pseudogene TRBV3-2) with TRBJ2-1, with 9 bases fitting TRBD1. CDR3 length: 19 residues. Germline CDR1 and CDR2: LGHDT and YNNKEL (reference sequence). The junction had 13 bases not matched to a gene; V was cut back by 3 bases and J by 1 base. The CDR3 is CASSQSSTPGTGSYNEQFF. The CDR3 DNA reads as TGTGCCAGCAGCCAGAGCTCAACCCCAGGGACAGGGTCCTACAATGAGCAGTTCTTC.

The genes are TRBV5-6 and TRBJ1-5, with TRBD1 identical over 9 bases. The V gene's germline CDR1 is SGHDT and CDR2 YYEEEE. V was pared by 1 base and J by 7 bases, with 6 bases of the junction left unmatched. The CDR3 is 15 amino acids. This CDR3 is CASSLSGTGHQPQHF. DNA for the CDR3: TGTGCCAGCAGCTTGTCGGGGACAGGGCACCAGCCCCAGCATTTT.

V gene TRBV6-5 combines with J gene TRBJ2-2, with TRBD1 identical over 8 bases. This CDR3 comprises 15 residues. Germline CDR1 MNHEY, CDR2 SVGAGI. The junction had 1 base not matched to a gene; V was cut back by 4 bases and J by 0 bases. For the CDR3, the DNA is TGTGCCAGCAGTTCAGGGGGCTCGAACACCGGGGAGCTGTTTTTT. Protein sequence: CASSSGGSNTGELFF.

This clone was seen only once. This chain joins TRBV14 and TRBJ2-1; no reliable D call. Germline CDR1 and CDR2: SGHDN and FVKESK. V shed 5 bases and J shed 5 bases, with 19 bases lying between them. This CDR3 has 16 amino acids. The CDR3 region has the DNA TGTGCCAGCAGCTCCGAGGAGCTTGGTTTGCACAATGAGCAGTTCTTC. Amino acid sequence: CASSSEELGLHNEQFF.

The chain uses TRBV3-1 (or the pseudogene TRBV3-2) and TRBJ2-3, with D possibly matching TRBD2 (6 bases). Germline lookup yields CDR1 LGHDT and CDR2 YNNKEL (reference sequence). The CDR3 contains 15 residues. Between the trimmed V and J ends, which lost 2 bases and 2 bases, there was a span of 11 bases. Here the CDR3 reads CASSQLRGTTDTQYF. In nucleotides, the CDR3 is TGTGCCAGCAGCCAACTTCGCGGGACCACAGATACGCAGTATTTT.

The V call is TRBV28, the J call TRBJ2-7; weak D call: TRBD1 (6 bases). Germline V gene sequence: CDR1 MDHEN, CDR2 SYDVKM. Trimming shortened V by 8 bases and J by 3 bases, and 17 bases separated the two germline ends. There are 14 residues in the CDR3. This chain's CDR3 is CASHRAGDRYEQYF. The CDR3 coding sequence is TGTGCCAGCCACCGGGCAGGGGATCGCTACGAGCAGTACTTC.

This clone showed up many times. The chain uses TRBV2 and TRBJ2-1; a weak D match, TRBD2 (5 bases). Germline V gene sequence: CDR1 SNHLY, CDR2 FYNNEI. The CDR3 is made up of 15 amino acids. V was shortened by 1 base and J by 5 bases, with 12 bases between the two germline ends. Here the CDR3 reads CASSEGLGVNNEQFF. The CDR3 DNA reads TGTGCCAGCAGTGAAGGATTGGGAGTAAACAATGAGCAGTTCTTC.

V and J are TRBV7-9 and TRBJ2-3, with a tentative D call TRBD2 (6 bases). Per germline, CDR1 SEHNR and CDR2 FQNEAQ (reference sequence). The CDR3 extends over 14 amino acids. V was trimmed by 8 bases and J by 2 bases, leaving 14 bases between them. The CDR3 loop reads CASRGLVSTDTQYF. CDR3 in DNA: TGTGCCAGCCGGGGGTTAGTTTCCACAGATACGCAGTATTTT.

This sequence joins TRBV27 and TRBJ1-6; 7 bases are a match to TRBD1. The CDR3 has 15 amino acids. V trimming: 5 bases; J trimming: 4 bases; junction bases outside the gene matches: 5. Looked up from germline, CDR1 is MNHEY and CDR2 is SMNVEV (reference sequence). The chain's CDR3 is CASSIGTEYNSPLHF. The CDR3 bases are TGTGCCAGCAGTATAGGGACAGAGTATAATTCACCCCTCCACTTT.

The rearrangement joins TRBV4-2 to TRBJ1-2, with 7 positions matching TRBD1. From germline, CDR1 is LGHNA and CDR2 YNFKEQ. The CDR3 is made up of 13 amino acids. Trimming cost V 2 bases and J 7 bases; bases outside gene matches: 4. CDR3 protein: CASSQMAGGGYTF. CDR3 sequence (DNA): TGTGCCAGCAGCCAAATGGCAGGGGGTGGCTACACCTTC.

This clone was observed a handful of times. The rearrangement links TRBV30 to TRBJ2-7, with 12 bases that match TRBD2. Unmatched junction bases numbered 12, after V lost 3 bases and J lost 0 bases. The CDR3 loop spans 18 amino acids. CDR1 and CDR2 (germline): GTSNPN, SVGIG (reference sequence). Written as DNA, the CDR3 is TGTGCCTGGAGCATCGGACTAGCGGGAATTAGGAGCTCCTACGAGCAGTACTTC. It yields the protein CAWSIGLAGIRSSYEQYF.

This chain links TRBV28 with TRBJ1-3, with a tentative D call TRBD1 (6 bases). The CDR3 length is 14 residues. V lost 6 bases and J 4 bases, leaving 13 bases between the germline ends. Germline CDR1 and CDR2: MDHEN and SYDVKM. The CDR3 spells CASSPGGGGNTIYF. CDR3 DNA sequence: TGTGCCAGCAGCCCTGGGGGCGGAGGAAACACCATATATTTT.

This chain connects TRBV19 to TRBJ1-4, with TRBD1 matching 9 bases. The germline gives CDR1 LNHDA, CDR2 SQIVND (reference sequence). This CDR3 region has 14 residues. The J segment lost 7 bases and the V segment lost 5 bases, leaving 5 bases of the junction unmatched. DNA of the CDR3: TGTGCCAGTAGTCTGACAGGGGGAGTTGAAAAACTGTTTTTT. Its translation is CASSLTGGVEKLFF.

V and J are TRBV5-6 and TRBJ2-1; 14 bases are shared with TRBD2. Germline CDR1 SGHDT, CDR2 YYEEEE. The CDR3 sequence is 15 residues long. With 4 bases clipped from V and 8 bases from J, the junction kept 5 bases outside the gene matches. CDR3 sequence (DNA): TGTGCCAGCAGCCGCGGGACTAGCGGGAGCTATGAGCAGTTCTTC. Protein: CASSRGTSGSYEQFF.

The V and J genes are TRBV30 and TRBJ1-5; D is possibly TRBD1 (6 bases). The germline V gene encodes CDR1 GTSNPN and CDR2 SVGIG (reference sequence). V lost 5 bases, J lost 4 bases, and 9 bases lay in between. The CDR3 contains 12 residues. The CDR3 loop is CAWGDTNQPQHF. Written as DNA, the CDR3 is TGTGCCTGGGGGGACACGAATCAGCCCCAGCATTTT.

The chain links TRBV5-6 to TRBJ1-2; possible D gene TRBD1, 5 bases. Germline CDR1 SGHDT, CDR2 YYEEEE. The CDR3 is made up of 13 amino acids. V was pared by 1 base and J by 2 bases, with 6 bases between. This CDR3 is CASSLRGNYGYTF. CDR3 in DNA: TGTGCCAGCAGCTTGAGGGGAAACTATGGCTACACCTTC.

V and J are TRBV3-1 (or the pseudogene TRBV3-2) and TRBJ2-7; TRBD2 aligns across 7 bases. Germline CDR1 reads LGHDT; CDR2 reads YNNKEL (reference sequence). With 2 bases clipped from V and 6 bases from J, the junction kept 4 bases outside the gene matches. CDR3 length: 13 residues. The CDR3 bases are TGTGCCAGCAGCCAAACTAGCGTTGGCGAGCAGTACTTC. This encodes CASSQTSVGEQYF.

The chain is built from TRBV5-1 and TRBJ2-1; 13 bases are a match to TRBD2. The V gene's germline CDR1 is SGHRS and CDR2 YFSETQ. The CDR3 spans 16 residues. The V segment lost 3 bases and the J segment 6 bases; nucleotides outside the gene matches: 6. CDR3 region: CASSSTGTSGTNEQFF. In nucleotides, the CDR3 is TGCGCCAGCAGCTCGACCGGGACTAGCGGGACCAATGAGCAGTTCTTC.

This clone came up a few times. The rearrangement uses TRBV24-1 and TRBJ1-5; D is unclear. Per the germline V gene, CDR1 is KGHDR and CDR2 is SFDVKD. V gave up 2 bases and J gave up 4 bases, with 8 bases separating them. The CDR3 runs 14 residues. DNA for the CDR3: TGTGCCACCAGTGATTCGTCCGGGAATCAGCCCCAGCATTTT. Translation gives CATSDSSGNQPQHF.